This T cell receptor (beta chain) derives from a study of CD8+ T cells in alopecia areata. At the level of the study: Tofacitinib ran 6 to 18 months, followed by 6 months off drug. Patients given treatment had severity scored by the percentage of scalp area affected. Study observations and caveats: Greater clonality was observed in lesional scalp samples, especially alopecia totalis/universalis, versus normal scalp. Among the top 100, expanded CD8+ clones were significantly decreased by tofacitinib, as was scalp clonality.

As to this clone: Its antigen is still unknown.

The treatment is: oral pan-JAK inhibitor, 5-10 mg twice daily. V shed 8 bases and J shed 8 bases, with 15 bases lying between them. CDR1 and CDR2 (germline): ENHRY, SYGVKD. This CDR3 is built from 12 residues. Extracted RNA was reverse transcribed into cDNA, the sequencing template. Using immunoSEQ multiplex PCR, the repertoire was profiled, and TCRdb retains in-frame clones only, with some absent. The sample records 150,000 to 250,000 clones, roughly 60% being singletons. The material was CD4+ T cells sorted from blood, obtained at week 24, from a patient treated with tofacitinib. This sequence originates from a human donor with alopecia areata. This rearrangement joins TRBV10-3 to TRBJ1-1, with D possibly being TRBD1 (5 bases). This CDR3 reads CAIGKGQGEAFF. The CDR3 DNA reads as TGTGCCATCGGGAAGGGTCAGGGAGAAGCTTTCTTT.